This TCR beta chain was captured by sequencing in a study of shared clonotypes between healthy human individuals. Sequenced by immunoSEQ multiplex PCR; TCRdb stores in-frame clones only, minus some. The sample contains about 1 million clones, roughly 74% of which appear only once. This CDR3 spans 20 amino acids. V gave up 6 bases and J gave up 5 bases; unmatched junction bases: 26. Germline CDR1 MNHGY, CDR2 SVAAGI. Donors were healthy HIV-negative adults without recently reported acute infections or vaccinations. This clonotype was sampled from a man aged 18 to 29 in good health. Some clones in this sample may be carry-over from other donors' samples. The sample consisted of memory CD4+ T cells from PBMCs. The subset is: CD45RA-negative fraction. The chain joins TRBV6-9 to TRBJ2-7; 9 bases match TRBD1. For the CDR3, the DNA is TGTGCCAGCAGGACCCCCATTCGGGACAGGGTCCTTCGGGCATACAACGAGCAGTACTTC. Translated, it gives CASRTPIRDRVLRAYNEQYF.